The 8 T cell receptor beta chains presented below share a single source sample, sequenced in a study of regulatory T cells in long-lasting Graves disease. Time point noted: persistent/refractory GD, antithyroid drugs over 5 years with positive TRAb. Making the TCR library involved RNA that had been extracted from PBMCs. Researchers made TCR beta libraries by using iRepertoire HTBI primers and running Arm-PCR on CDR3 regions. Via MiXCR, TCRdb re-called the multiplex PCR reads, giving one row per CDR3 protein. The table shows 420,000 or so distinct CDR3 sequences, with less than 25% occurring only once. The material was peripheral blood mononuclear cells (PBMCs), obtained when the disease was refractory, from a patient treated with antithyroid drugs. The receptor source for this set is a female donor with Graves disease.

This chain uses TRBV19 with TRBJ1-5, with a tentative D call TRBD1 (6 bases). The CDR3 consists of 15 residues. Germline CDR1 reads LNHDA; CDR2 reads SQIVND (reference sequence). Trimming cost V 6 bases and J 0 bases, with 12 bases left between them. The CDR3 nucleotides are TGTGCCAGTAGCAGGGGAGTCCATAGCAATCAGCCCCAGCATTTT. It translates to CASSRGVHSNQPQHF.

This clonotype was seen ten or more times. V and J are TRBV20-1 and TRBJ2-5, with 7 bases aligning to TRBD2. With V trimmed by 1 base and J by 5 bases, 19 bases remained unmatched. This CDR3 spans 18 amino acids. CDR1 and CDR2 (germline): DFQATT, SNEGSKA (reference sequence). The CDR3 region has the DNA TGCAGTGCTAGAGTTGGATCGGGTGGTGGGAGGGCCGGGGAGACCCAGTACTTC. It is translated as CSARVGSGGGRAGETQYF.

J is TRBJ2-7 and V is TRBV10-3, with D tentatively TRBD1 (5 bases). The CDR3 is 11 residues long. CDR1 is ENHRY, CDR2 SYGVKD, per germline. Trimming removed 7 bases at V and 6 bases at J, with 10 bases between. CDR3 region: CAIKGQIEQYF. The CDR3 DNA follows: TGTGCCATCAAAGGACAAATCGAGCAGTACTTC.

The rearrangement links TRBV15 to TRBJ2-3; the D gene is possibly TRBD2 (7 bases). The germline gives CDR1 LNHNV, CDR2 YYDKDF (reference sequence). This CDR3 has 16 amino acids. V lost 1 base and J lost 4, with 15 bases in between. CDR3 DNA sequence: TGTGCCACCAGCAGAGGGGTCGGGGGGCAGTCAGATACGCAGTATTTT. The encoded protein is CATSRGVGGQSDTQYF.

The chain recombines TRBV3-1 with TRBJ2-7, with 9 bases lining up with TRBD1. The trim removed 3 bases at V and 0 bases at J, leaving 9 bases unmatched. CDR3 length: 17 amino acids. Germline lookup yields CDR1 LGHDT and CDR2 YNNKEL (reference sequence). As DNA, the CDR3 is TGTGCCAGCAGCCAGGGACAGGGATTGGGCGCCTCCTACGAGCAGTACTTC. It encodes CASSQGQGLGASYEQYF.

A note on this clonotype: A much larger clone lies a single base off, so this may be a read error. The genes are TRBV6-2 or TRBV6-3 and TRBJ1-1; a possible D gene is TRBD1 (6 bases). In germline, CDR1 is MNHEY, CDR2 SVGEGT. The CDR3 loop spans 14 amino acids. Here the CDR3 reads CASRLRQVNTGAFF. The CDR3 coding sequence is TGTGCCAGCAGACTTCGACAGGTGAACACTGGAGCTTTCTTT.

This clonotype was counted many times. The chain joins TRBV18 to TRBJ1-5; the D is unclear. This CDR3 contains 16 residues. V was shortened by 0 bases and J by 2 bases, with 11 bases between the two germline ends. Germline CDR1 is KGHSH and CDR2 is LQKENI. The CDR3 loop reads CASSPPLNPGNQPQHF. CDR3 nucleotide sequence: TGTGCCAGCTCACCACCTCTCAACCCGGGCAATCAGCCCCAGCATTTT.

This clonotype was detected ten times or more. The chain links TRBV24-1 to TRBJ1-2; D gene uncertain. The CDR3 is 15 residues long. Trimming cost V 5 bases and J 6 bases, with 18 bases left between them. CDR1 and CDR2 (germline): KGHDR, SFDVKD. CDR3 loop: CATSALKSPSDGYTF. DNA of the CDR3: TGTGCCACCAGTGCGCTTAAGTCACCTTCCGATGGCTACACCTTC.